What follows are 23 T cell receptor beta chains derived from one specimen sequenced in a study of HIV-infected patients and healthy controls. TCRdb analysed the 5' RACE reads with MiXCR anew, one entry per CDR3 protein. The data hold around 62,000 distinct CDR3 sequences, with about 19% observed a single time. Sequences were obtained from CD4+ T cells from blood. All receptors derive from a human donor in good health.

This chain connects TRBV7-9 to TRBJ2-7; D is possibly TRBD2 (5 bases). The germline CDR1 and CDR2 sequences are SEHNR and FQNEAQ (reference sequence). Trimming took 1 base from V and 3 from J, leaving 13 bases between them. The CDR3 is 15 residues long. The CDR3 loop reads CASSLGGASGYEQYF. In nucleotides, the CDR3 is TGTGCCAGCAGCTTAGGGGGAGCCAGCGGCTACGAGCAGTACTTC.

This clonotype was detected ten times or more. The genes are TRBV2 and TRBJ1-6; the match to TRBD1 covers 7 bases. V shed 6 bases and J 10 bases; nucleotides not matched to a gene: 12. This CDR3 region has 15 residues. Germline CDR1 is SNHLY and CDR2 is FYNNEI. The chain's CDR3 is CASRDYRDRGSPLHF. In DNA, the CDR3 is TGTGCCAGCAGAGACTACCGGGACAGAGGATCACCCCTCCACTTT.

This chain connects TRBV20-1 to TRBJ1-6; 8 bases agree with TRBD1. Germline assignment: CDR1 DFQATT and CDR2 SNEGSKA (reference sequence). There are 15 residues in the CDR3. The junction had 12 bases not matched to a gene; V was cut back by 4 bases and J by 10 bases. The CDR3, as DNA: TGCAGTGCTACTCAAGGACAGGGATTTCGCTCACCCCTCCACTTT. As protein: CSATQGQGFRSPLHF.

This clonotype was counted at least ten times. This chain connects TRBV20-1 to TRBJ1-6, with TRBD1 as a possible D gene (5 bases). This CDR3 is built from 11 residues. CDR1 and CDR2 (germline): DFQATT, SNEGSKA (reference sequence). V lost 5 bases and J lost 8, with 7 bases in between. The CDR3 here is CSAGTDSPLHF. In DNA form, the CDR3 reads TGCAGTGCTGGGACCGATTCACCCCTCCACTTT.

This clonotype occurred a few times. This rearrangement joins TRBV6-1 to TRBJ2-5; 10 positions match TRBD1. J lost 5 bases, V lost 4 bases, and 1 base had no gene match. The CDR3 is 13 residues long. Germline V lookup: CDR1 MNHNS, CDR2 SASEGT. CDR3 sequence: CASSGQGAETQYF. Here the CDR3 DNA reads TGTGCCAGCAGTGGACAGGGGGCCGAGACCCAGTACTTC.

V and J are TRBV18 and TRBJ2-5; possible D gene TRBD2, 5 bases. The germline CDR1 and CDR2 sequences are KGHSH and LQKENI. Between the trimmed V and J ends, which lost 1 base and 5 bases, there was a span of 8 bases. The CDR3 spans 13 residues. CDR3 amino acids: CASSPRRGETQYF. DNA for the CDR3: TGTGCCAGCTCACCACGCCGAGGGGAGACCCAGTACTTC.

This clonotype was observed many times. V usage is TRBV25-1 and J usage is TRBJ1-5; unclear D gene. The CDR3 is 15 residues long. Germline CDR1 MGHDK, CDR2 SYGVNS. The V gene lost 1 base and the J gene lost 3 bases, with 10 bases spanning the gap. DNA of the CDR3: TGTGCCAGCAGTGAATCTAGTAGGCCCAATCAGCCCCAGCATTTT. This encodes CASSESSRPNQPQHF.

This clonotype has more than one count but fewer than ten. The J gene is TRBJ2-7, the V gene TRBV7-2; TRBD1 agrees at 7 bases. The V segment lost 4 bases and the J segment 4 bases; nucleotides outside the gene matches: 4. CDR1 SGHTA and CDR2 FQGNSA come from the germline V gene. The CDR3 is 13 amino acids. CDR3 region: CASSSQGWYEQYF. In DNA, the CDR3 is TGTGCCAGCAGCTCACAGGGGTGGTACGAGCAGTACTTC.

This clonotype was observed many times. CDR3: CAISESHGGTGGGNEQFF. DNA of the CDR3: TGTGCCATCAGTGAGTCTCATGGAGGGACCGGAGGAGGAAATGAGCAGTTCTTC. The V and J genes are TRBV10-3 and TRBJ2-1, with D tentatively TRBD2 (6 bases). From germline, CDR1 is ENHRY and CDR2 SYGVKD. Deletions cut 0 bases from V and 7 bases from J, with 22 bases between. The CDR3 is 18 amino acids.

This clonotype was counted ten times or more. The rearrangement links TRBV7-2 to TRBJ1-3, with 9 nucleotides matching TRBD1. V was pared by 4 bases and J by 3 bases, with 4 bases of the junction left unmatched. Germline V gene data show CDR1 as SGHTA and CDR2 as FQGNSA. The CDR3 spans 15 residues. The CDR3 nucleotides read TGTGCCAGCAGCTCTACAGGGGGCATTGGAAACACCATATATTTT. Amino acids: CASSSTGGIGNTIYF.

J is TRBJ2-7 and V is TRBV19; 9 nucleotides line up with TRBD1. V lost 6 bases and J lost 5; bases outside the gene matches: 11. The CDR3 totals 15 residues. Germline assignment: CDR1 LNHDA and CDR2 SQIVND (reference sequence). DNA of the CDR3: TGTGCCAGTAGGTGGGCCCCGGGACAGGGTCACGAGCAGTACTTC. Protein sequence: CASRWAPGQGHEQYF.

This clonotype was detected many times. The chain recombines TRBV25-1 with TRBJ2-7; 9 nucleotides align to TRBD2. Per the germline V gene, CDR1 is MGHDK and CDR2 is SYGVNS. The CDR3 runs to 15 residues. V lost 3 bases, J lost 2 bases, and 5 bases stayed unmatched. The CDR3 region is CASSESGLATYEQYF. Here the CDR3 DNA reads TGTGCCAGCAGTGAGTCGGGACTAGCCACCTACGAGCAGTACTTC.

The sample holds many counts of this clonotype. The V and J genes are TRBV30 and TRBJ1-5; tentative D call: TRBD1 (5 bases). The germline gives CDR1 GTSNPN, CDR2 SVGIG (reference sequence). This CDR3 region has 13 residues. V gave up 3 bases and J gave up 8 bases, with 14 bases separating them. The CDR3 DNA follows: TGTGCCTGGAGGGGACGGCGCGGGGAGCCCCAGCATTTT. Its protein product is CAWRGRRGEPQHF.

The chain carries TRBV29-1 and TRBJ1-4; no clear D gene. This CDR3 has 13 amino acids. Looked up from germline, CDR1 is SQVTM and CDR2 is ANQGSEA. V was shortened by 0 bases and J by 10 bases, with 12 bases between the two germline ends. The CDR3 sequence is CSVEEPDRLKLFF. CDR3 nucleotides: TGCAGCGTTGAAGAACCTGATAGACTAAAACTGTTTTTT.

This clonotype has at least ten counts. The J gene is TRBJ1-2, the V gene TRBV12-3 or TRBV12-4, with D perhaps matching TRBD1 (6 bases). V was clipped by 6 bases and J by 8 bases, with 28 bases between them. The CDR3 consists of 17 residues. The CDR3 region is CASSNLRREGGEQGYTF. CDR3 coding DNA: TGTGCCAGCAGCAACCTTCGAAGAGAAGGGGGAGAACAAGGCTACACCTTC.

The CDR3 region has the DNA TGCGCCAGCAGCTTGGCCGTGTTAGCGGGAGTGGGTCGGGCCCGCACAGATACGCAGTATTTT. It is translated as CASSLAVLAGVGRARTDTQYF. V gene TRBV5-1 combines with J gene TRBJ2-3; TRBD2 agrees at 9 bases. This CDR3 is 21 amino acids long. V was pared by 0 bases and J by 1 base, with 18 bases of the junction left unmatched. From germline, CDR1 is SGHRS and CDR2 YFSETQ.

The rearrangement links TRBV20-1 to TRBJ2-5, with TRBD2 as a possible D gene (6 bases). Germline V gives CDR1 DFQATT, CDR2 SNEGSKA (reference sequence). Trimming stripped 5 bases from V and 2 bases from J, with 18 bases between. This CDR3 spans 15 amino acids. CDR3 region: CSAHPHGGSQETQYF. The CDR3 nucleotides are TGCAGTGCTCACCCCCACGGGGGAAGTCAAGAGACCCAGTACTTC.

This clonotype was seen more than once but under ten times. This chain joins TRBV29-1 and TRBJ2-1, with D perhaps TRBD1 (6 bases). Germline-derived CDR1 and CDR2 are SQVTM and ANQGSEA. CDR3 length: 11 residues. V lost 4 bases and J 6 bases, leaving 7 bases between the germline ends. Written as DNA, the CDR3 is TGCAGCGTTGGAGGGGGCAATGAGCAGTTCTTC. It codes for CSVGGGNEQFF.

The chain uses TRBV12-3 or TRBV12-4 and TRBJ1-1, with 9 bases that match TRBD1. CDR3 length: 13 residues. V lost 5 bases, J lost 4 bases, and 2 bases stayed unmatched. CDR3 sequence reads: CASSQTGGTEAFF. The CDR3 nucleotides read TGTGCCAGCAGTCAGACAGGGGGCACTGAAGCTTTCTTT.

This clonotype was counted many times. The chain is built from TRBV7-9 and TRBJ1-1; weak D call: TRBD1 (5 bases). The CDR3 is 21 amino acids. The germline gives CDR1 SEHNR, CDR2 FQNEAQ (reference sequence). The germline V and J ends were trimmed by 0 bases and 11 bases, with 37 bases remaining between them. CDR3 bases: TGTGCCAGCAGCTTAGCCACAGCATTGCTGACCGACGGGGCCTTCGGCGAAGAGGCTTTCTTT. Its translation is CASSLATALLTDGAFGEEAFF.

This clonotype was counted ten times or more. V and J are TRBV18 and TRBJ2-3; D gene unclear. This CDR3 region has 13 residues. V lost 2 bases and J 0 bases, leaving 3 bases between the germline ends. Germline loops: CDR1 KGHSH, CDR2 LQKENI. The CDR3 DNA sequence: TGTGCCAGCTCACCATCTAGCACAGATACGCAGTATTTT. The encoded protein is CASSPSSTDTQYF.

The sample holds many counts of this clonotype. The V and J genes are TRBV6-5 and TRBJ2-1; 10 nucleotides line up with TRBD2. Germline V gene data show CDR1 as MNHEY and CDR2 as SVGAGI. V was clipped by 6 bases and J by 3 bases; unmatched bases: 5. The CDR3 loop spans 15 amino acids. The CDR3 reads CASREGLANYNEQFF. The CDR3, as DNA: TGTGCCAGCAGAGAGGGACTAGCGAACTACAATGAGCAGTTCTTC.

V and J are TRBV7-8 and TRBJ2-1; the match to TRBD2 covers 9 bases. The CDR3 length is 19 residues. CDR1 and CDR2 (germline): SGHVS, FQNEAQ. V lost 0 bases to trimming and J lost 9 bases; unmatched junction nucleotides: 18. The CDR3 reads CASSLAQGVGLAGMGEQFF. The CDR3 DNA reads TGTGCCAGCAGCTTAGCCCAGGGGGTAGGTCTAGCGGGAATGGGTGAGCAGTTCTTC.